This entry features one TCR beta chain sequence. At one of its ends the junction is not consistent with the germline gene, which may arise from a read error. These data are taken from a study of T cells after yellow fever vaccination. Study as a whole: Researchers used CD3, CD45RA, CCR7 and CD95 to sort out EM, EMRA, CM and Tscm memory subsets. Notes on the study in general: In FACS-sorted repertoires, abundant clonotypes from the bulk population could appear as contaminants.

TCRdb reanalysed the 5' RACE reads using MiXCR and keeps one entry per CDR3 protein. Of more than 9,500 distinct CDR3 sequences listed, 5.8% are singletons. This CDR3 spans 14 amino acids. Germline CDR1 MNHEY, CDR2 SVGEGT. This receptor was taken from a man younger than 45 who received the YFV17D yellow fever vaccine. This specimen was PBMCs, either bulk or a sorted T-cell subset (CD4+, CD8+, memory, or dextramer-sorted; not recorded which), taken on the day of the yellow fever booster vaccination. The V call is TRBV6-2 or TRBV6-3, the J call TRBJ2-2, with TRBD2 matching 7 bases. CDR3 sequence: CATRLAGGTVELFF. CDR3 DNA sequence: TGTGCCACTCGACTAGCTGGAGGGACCGTGGAGCTGTTTTTT.